This paragraph covers one T cell receptor (beta chain) sequence. Its antigen remains unknown. Participants comprised healthy donors of bone marrow. The data stem from a study of cytomegalovirus exposure and HLA in healthy donors. Whole-study results and caveats: Most of the TCR beta V segments (in an earlier analysis) were productive either about 87% or about 30% of the time. The likely origin of a cluster of highly shared sequence variants was a sequencing artifact. High sensitivity and specificity were reportedly achieved when the classifier diagnosed cytomegalovirus status.

The PCR employed 60 Vbeta primers together with 13 Jbeta primers. Data came from immunoSEQ multiplex PCR; TCRdb stores just in-frame clones and leaves some out. The profile shows fewer than 200,000 clones, more than 75% of them singletons. The clonotype was recovered from a girl under three years old in good health and CMV-seronegative. Material: PBMCs.

The CDR3 sequence: CASSKGQLNQPQHF. CDR3 nucleotides: TGTGCCAGTAGTAAAGGACAGCTGAATCAGCCCCAGCATTTT. This chain links TRBV19 with TRBJ1-5; a possible D gene is TRBD1 (6 bases). CDR1 LNHDA and CDR2 SQIVND come from the germline V gene (reference sequence). The CDR3 length is 14 residues. With 4 bases removed from V and 4 bases from J, the gap between germline ends came to 11 bases. The full variable domain, rest sourced from reference TRBV19 and TRBJ1-5, is DGGITQSPKYLFRKEGQNVTLSCEQNLNHDAMYWYRQDPGQGLRLIYYSQIVNDFQKGDIAEGYSVSREKKESFPLTVTSAQKNPTAFYLCASSKGQLNQPQHFGDGTRLSIL.